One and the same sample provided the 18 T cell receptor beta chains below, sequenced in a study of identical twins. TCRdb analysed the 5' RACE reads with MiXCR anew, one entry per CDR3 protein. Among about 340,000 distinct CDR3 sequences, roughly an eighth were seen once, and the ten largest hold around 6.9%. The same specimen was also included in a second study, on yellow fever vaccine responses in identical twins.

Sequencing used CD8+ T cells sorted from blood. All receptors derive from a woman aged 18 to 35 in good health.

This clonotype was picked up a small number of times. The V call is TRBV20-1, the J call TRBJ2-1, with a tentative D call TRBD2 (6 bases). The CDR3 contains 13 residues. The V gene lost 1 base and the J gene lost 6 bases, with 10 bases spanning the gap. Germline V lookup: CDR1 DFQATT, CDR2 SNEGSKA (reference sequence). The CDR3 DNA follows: TGCAGTGCTAGAGTTCCGACTAGCAATGAGCAGTTCTTC. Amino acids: CSARVPTSNEQFF.

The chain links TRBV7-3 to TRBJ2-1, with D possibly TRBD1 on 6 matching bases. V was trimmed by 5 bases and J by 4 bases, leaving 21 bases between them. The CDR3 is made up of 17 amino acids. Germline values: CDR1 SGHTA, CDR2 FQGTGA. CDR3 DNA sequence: TGTGCCAGCAGCCTAGGGGTGTCGACAGGAGTTTACAATGAGCAGTTCTTC. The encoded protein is CASSLGVSTGVYNEQFF.

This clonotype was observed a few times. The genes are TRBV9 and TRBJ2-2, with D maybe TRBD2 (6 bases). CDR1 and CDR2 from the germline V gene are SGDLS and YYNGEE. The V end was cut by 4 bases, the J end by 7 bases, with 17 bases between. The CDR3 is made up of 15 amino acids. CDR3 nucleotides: TGTGCCAGCAGCTCCAGGGCGGGGTCCGGCGGGGAGCTGTTTTTT. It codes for CASSSRAGSGGELFF.

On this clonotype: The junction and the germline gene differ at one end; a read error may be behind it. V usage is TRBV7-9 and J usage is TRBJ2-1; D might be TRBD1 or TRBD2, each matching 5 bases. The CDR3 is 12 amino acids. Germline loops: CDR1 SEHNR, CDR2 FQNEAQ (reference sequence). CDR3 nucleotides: TGTGCCATCAGCCCGGGGCTCAATGAGCAGTTCTTC. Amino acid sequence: CAISPGLNEQFF.

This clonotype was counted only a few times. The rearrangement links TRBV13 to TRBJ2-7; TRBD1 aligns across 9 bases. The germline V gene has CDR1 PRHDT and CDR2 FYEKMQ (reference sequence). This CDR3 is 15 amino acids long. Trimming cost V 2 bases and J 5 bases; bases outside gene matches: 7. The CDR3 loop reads CASSLPRTGVHEQYF. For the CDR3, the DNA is TGTGCCAGCAGCTTACCCCGGACAGGGGTCCACGAGCAGTACTTC.

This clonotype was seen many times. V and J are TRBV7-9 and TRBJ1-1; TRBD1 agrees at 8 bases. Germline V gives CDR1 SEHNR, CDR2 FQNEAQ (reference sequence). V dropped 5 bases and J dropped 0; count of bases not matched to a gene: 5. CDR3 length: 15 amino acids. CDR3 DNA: TGTGCCAGCAGCCACGGACAGGGACTGAACACTGAAGCTTTCTTT. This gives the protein CASSHGQGLNTEAFF.

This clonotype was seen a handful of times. The DNA for the CDR3 is TGTGCCAGCAGCTCCGAGGTGGATTTAGGGCTCTCCTACAATGAGCAGTTCTTC. Amino acids: CASSSEVDLGLSYNEQFF. V and J are TRBV7-6 and TRBJ2-1; the D is unclear. Per germline, CDR1 SGHVS and CDR2 FNYEAQ. The V and J ends lost 4 bases and 0 bases respectively, with 19 bases between them. The CDR3 runs 18 residues. The full variable domain, its missing parts supplied by reference TRBV7-6 and TRBJ2-1, is GAGVSQSPRYKVTKRGQDVALRCDPISGHVSLYWYRQALGQGPEFLTYFNYEAQQDKSGLPNDRFSAERPEGSISTLTIQRTEQRDSAMYRCASSSEVDLGLSYNEQFFGPGTRLTVL.

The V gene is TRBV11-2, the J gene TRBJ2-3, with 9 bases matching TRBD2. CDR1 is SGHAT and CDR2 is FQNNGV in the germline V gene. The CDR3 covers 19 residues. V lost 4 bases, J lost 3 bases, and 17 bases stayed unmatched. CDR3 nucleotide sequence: TGTGCCAGCAGCTCCCCCGAGGTTAGCGGGGGCTGGCGAACAGATACGCAGTATTTT. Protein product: CASSSPEVSGGWRTDTQYF. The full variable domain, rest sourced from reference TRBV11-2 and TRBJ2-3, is EAGVAQSPRYKIIEKRQSVAFWCNPISGHATLYWYQQILGQGPKLLIQFQNNGVVDDSQLPKDRFSAERLKGVDSTLKIQPAKLEDSAVYLCASSSPEVSGGWRTDTQYFGPGTRLTVL.

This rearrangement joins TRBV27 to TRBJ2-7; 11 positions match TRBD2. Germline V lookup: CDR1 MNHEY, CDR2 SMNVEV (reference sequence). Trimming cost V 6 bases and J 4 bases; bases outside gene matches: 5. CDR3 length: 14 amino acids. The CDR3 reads CASSQGLADYEQYF. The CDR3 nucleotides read TGTGCCAGCAGCCAGGGACTAGCGGATTACGAGCAGTACTTC.

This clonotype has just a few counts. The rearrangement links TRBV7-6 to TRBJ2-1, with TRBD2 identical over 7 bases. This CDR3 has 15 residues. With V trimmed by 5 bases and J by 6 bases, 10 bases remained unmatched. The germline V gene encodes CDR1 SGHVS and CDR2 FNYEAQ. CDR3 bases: TGTGCCAGCAGCCTTTATGGGGGGGGGGTCAATGAGCAGTTCTTC. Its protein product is CASSLYGGGVNEQFF.

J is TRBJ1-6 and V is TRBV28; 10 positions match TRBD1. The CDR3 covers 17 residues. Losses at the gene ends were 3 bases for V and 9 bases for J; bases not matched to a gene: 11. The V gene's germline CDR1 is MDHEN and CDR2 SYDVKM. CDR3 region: CASSFRDRGVFGSPLHF. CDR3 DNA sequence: TGTGCCAGCAGTTTCCGGGACAGGGGAGTGTTCGGTTCACCCCTCCACTTT.

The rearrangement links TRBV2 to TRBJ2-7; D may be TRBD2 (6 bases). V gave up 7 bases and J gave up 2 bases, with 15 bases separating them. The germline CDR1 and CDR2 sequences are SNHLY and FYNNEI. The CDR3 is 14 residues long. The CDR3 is CASIGGDLAYEQYV. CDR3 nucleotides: TGTGCCAGCATTGGAGGGGATCTAGCCTACGAGCAGTACGTC.

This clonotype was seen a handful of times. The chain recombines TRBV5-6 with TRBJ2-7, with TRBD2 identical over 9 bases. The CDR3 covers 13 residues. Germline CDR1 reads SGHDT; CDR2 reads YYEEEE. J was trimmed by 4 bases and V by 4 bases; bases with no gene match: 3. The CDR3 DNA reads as TGTGCCAGCAGCCCGACTAGCGGATACGAGCAGTACTTC. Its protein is CASSPTSGYEQYF. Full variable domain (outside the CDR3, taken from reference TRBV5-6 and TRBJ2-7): DAGVTQSPTHLIKTRGQQVTLRCSPKSGHDTVSWYQQALGQGPQFIFQYYEEEERQRGNFPDRFSGHQFPNYSSELNVNALLLGDSALYLCASSPTSGYEQYFGPGTRLTVT.

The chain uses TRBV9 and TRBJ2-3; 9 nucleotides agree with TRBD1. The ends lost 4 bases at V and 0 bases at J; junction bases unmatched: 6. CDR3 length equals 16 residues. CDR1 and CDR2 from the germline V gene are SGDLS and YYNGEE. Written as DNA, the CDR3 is TGTGCCAGCAGCTGGGGACAGGGAGGGAGCACAGATACGCAGTATTTT. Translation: CASSWGQGGSTDTQYF.

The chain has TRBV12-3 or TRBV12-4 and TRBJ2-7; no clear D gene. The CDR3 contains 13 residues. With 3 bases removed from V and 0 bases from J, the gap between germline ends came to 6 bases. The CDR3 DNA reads TGTGCCAGCAGTTTCACTAACTCCTACGAGCAGTACTTC. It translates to CASSFTNSYEQYF.

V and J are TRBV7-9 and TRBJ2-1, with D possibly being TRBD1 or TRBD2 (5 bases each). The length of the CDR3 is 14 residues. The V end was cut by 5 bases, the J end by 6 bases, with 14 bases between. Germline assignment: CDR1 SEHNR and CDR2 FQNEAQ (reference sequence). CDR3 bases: TGTGCCAGCAGCAACACCGGGGCCCCCAATGAGCAGTTCTTC. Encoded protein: CASSNTGAPNEQFF. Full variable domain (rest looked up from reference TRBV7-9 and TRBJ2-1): DTGVSQNPRHKITKRGQNVTFRCDPISEHNRLYWYRQTLGQGPEFLTYFQNEAQLEKSRLLSDRFSAERPKGSFSTLEIQRTEQGDSAMYLCASSNTGAPNEQFFGPGTRLTVL.

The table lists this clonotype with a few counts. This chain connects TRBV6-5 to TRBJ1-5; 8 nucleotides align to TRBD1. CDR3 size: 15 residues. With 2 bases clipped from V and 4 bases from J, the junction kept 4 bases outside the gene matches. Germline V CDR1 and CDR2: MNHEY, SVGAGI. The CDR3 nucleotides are TGTGCCAGCAGTTACCTGGGACAGGAAAATCAGCCCCAGCATTTT. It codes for CASSYLGQENQPQHF.

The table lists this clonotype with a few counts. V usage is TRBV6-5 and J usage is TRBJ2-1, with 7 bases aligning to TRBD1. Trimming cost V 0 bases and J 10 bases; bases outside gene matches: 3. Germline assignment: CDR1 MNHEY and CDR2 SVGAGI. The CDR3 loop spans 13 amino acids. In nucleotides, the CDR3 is TGTGCCAGCAGTTACTCGAGGGGGCAAGAGCAGTTCTTC. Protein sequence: CASSYSRGQEQFF.